Sequencing of this T cell receptor beta chain was carried out in a study of cytomegalovirus exposure and HLA in healthy donors. The CDR3 spans 16 residues. Germline values: CDR1 LNHDA, CDR2 SQIVND (reference sequence). V lost 3 bases and J lost 7, with 21 bases in between. Both 60 Vbeta primers and 13 Jbeta primers went into the PCR. Profiling relied on immunoSEQ multiplex PCR, and the TCRdb table lists in-frame clones only, not all of them. The sample includes roughly 100,000 clones, roughly three quarters of them seen just once. The source material was PBMCs. The genes are TRBV19 and TRBJ2-5; D may be TRBD2 (6 bases). The TCR was taken from a woman under 30 in good health and CMV-seropositive. CDR3 amino acids: CASSILATGDVGTQYF. The CDR3 DNA reads as TGTGCCAGTAGTATTCTAGCGACGGGGGACGTCGGGACCCAGTACTTC.